The rows below give T cell receptor beta chains drawn from one sample of a study of cytomegalovirus exposure and HLA in healthy donors. Sequencing was performed with immunoSEQ multiplex PCR; in TCRdb, only in-frame clones are kept and a portion is missing. The sample consists of about 160,000 clones, 60% to 85% of them appearing once. Sequencing used PBMCs. These receptors originate from a man over 45 in good health and CMV-seropositive. The CDR3 runs from the conserved cysteine through the conserved F or W. Each record gives: V gene, clone size, D gene, J gene, CDR3 protein, CDR3 DNA. D genes are given only for firm matches. Clone size is shown for a subset of rows, as once, few, many or a class of expanded clone.

V gene: TRBV12-5; clone size: .; D gene: TRBD1; J gene: TRBJ1-2; CDR3 protein: CASGLGPDRGHGYTF; CDR3 DNA: TGTGCTAGTGGTTTGGGTCCAGACAGGGGCCATGGCTACACCTTC
V gene: TRBV7-6; clone size: few; D gene: TRBD2; J gene: TRBJ2-5; CDR3 protein: CASSPAPGGKETQYF; CDR3 DNA: TGTGCCAGCAGCCCGGCGCCGGGGGGGAAAGAGACCCAGTACTTC
V gene: TRBV13; clone size: .; D gene: TRBD1; J gene: TRBJ2-7; CDR3 protein: CASSRTGGEQYF; CDR3 DNA: TGTGCCAGCAGCCGGACAGGGGGCGAGCAGTACTTC
V gene: TRBV4-1; clone size: .; D gene: TRBD1; J gene: TRBJ1-1; CDR3 protein: CASSQPRQGNTEAFF; CDR3 DNA: TGCGCCAGCAGCCAACCGAGACAGGGGAACACTGAAGCTTTCTTT
V gene: TRBV18; clone size: .; D gene: .; J gene: TRBJ2-1; CDR3 protein: CASSPNAGGLYNEQFF; CDR3 DNA: TGTGCCAGCTCACCGAATGCTGGGGGCCTTTACAATGAGCAGTTCTTC
V gene: TRBV9; clone size: .; D gene: .; J gene: TRBJ2-6; CDR3 protein: CATSKRAGANVLTF; CDR3 DNA: TGTGCCACATCGAAGCGGGCTGGGGCCAACGTCCTGACTTTC
V gene: TRBV10-3; clone size: .; D gene: TRBD1; J gene: TRBJ2-7; CDR3 protein: CAISDQGVGEQYF; CDR3 DNA: TGTGCCATCAGCGACCAGGGGGTGGGTGAGCAGTACTTC
V gene: TRBV4-1; clone size: .; D gene: .; J gene: TRBJ1-2; CDR3 protein: CASSQETQLYGYTF; CDR3 DNA: TGCGCCAGCAGCCAAGAGACACAGCTCTATGGCTACACCTTC
V gene: TRBV4-3; clone size: .; D gene: TRBD2; J gene: TRBJ2-7; CDR3 protein: CASSQGTRALEQYF; CDR3 DNA: TGCGCCAGCAGCCAAGGGACTAGGGCCTTGGAGCAGTACTTC
V gene: TRBV6-6; clone size: .; D gene: .; J gene: TRBJ1-5; CDR3 protein: CASSLGRVSNQPQHF; CDR3 DNA: TGTGCCAGCAGTTTGGGGCGAGTTAGCAATCAGCCCCAGCATTTT
V gene: TRBV12-1; clone size: few; D gene: .; J gene: TRBJ2-5; CDR3 protein: CASSRCAPQGAGETQYF; CDR3 DNA: TGTGCCAGCAGCCGATGTGCCCCTCAGGGGGCCGGGGAGACCCAGTACTTC
V gene: TRBV19; clone size: .; D gene: TRBD1; J gene: TRBJ1-1; CDR3 protein: CASSLPGTGATEAFF; CDR3 DNA: TGTGCCAGTAGTCTACCCGGGACAGGGGCCACTGAAGCTTTCTTT
V gene: TRBV4-1; clone size: .; D gene: TRBD1; J gene: TRBJ1-1; CDR3 protein: CASSSPGGGYTEAFF; CDR3 DNA: TGCGCCAGCAGCTCTCCAGGGGGCGGGTACACTGAAGCTTTCTTT
V gene: TRBV6-5; clone size: .; D gene: TRBD1; J gene: TRBJ1-1; CDR3 protein: CASSYKTGVRLEAFF; CDR3 DNA: TGTGCCAGCAGTTACAAGACAGGGGTGCGTTTGGAAGCTTTCTTT
V gene: TRBV18; clone size: .; D gene: .; J gene: TRBJ1-1; CDR3 protein: CASSLQMNTEAFF; CDR3 DNA: TGTGCCAGCTCACTCCAGATGAACACTGAAGCTTTCTTT